The 18 T cell receptor beta chains in this list originate from one sample, sequenced in a study of Graves' ophthalmopathy and Graves' hyperthyroidism. Amplification of the TCR beta CDR3 regions used RNA transcripts (as template). HTBI-primed RT-PCR formed the first round, and a multiplex PCR formed the second. MiXCR, applied by TCRdb to the multiplex PCR reads, yields one record per CDR3 protein. The sample has roughly 1.1 million distinct CDR3 sequences; about 40% are singletons. Sequencing used peripheral blood or thyroid tissue (not recorded which). Source of these receptors: an adult man with Graves' hyperthyroidism.

This clonotype was counted only a few times. This sequence joins TRBV10-2 and TRBJ2-7, with D tentatively TRBD1 (5 bases). The length of the CDR3 is 14 residues. V lost 3 bases and J lost 6, with 15 bases in between. Germline CDR1 reads WSHSY; CDR2 reads SAAADI. The DNA for the CDR3 is TGCGCCAGCAGTGACTCCGGGCAGGGCGCCGAGCAGTACTTC. This translates into CASSDSGQGAEQYF.

The gene calls are TRBV30 and TRBJ1-1; D is ambiguous. Germline V gene sequence: CDR1 GTSNPN, CDR2 SVGIG (reference sequence). V lost 4 bases to trimming and J lost 6 bases, with 9 bases between them. The CDR3 has 11 residues. CDR3 sequence reads: CAWTEGPEAFF. The CDR3 region has the DNA TGTGCCTGGACGGAAGGGCCTGAAGCTTTCTTT. Combining the CDR3 with reference TRBV30 and TRBJ1-1 gives the whole variable domain SQTIHQWPATLVQPVGSPLSLECTVEGTSNPNLYWYRQAAGRGLQLLFYSVGIGQISSEVPQNLSASRPQDRQFILSSKKLLLSDSGFYLCAWTEGPEAFFGQGTRLTVV.

J is TRBJ2-7 and V is TRBV20-1; 9 bases are a match to TRBD1. Germline values: CDR1 DFQATT, CDR2 SNEGSKA (reference sequence). There are 14 residues in the CDR3. V shed 6 bases, J shed 4 bases, and the junction held 10 bases outside the gene matches. CDR3 in DNA: TGCAGTGCCAGGGGGGGGACAGGGCTATACGAGCAGTACTTC. Protein sequence: CSARGGTGLYEQYF.

The chain uses TRBV20-1 and TRBJ2-7; tentatively, D is TRBD1 (7 bases). V was shortened by 5 bases and J by 2 bases, with 16 bases between the two germline ends. CDR1 is DFQATT and CDR2 is SNEGSKA in the germline V gene (reference sequence). CDR3 length equals 14 residues. This chain's CDR3 is CSAQTSRGAYEQYF. The CDR3 DNA sequence: TGCAGTGCTCAAACTAGCAGGGGGGCCTACGAGCAGTACTTC.

This clonotype came up a few times. The chain uses TRBV11-2 and TRBJ1-6, with D possibly TRBD1 on 5 matching bases. Deletions cut 7 bases from V and 8 bases from J, with 12 bases between. Germline CDR1 is SGHAT and CDR2 is FQNNGV. The CDR3 is made up of 13 amino acids. DNA for the CDR3: TGTGCCAGCAACCCTGGGGGGGATTCACCCCTCCACTTT. It specifies CASNPGGDSPLHF.

This clonotype was found a few times. The chain employs TRBV6-6 and TRBJ1-5; TRBD1 aligns across 7 bases. Germline values: CDR1 MNHNY, CDR2 SVGAGI (reference sequence). The CDR3 is 15 amino acids. V lost 3 bases, J lost 4 bases, and 6 bases stayed unmatched. Here the CDR3 reads CASSYFGQDNQPQHF. CDR3 in DNA: TGTGCCAGCAGTTATTTTGGACAGGATAATCAGCCCCAGCATTTT.

Comments on this clonotype: A read error may account for a junction end that differs from germline. The chain links TRBV4-3 to TRBJ2-5; no firm D call. CDR3 length equals 16 residues. The germline V gene encodes CDR1 LGHNA and CDR2 YSLEER. The CDR3 DNA follows: TGCGTCAGCAGCCAAGGCCGCCGGGTCACCGGGGAGACCCAGTACTTC. Its protein is CVSSQGRRVTGETQYF.

This clonotype was seen at least ten times. V is TRBV10-3 and J is TRBJ1-1; possible D gene TRBD1, 6 bases. This CDR3 spans 18 amino acids. CDR1 ENHRY and CDR2 SYGVKD come from the germline V gene. Trimming took off 6 bases at V and 7 bases at J, with 30 bases between the two ends. CDR3 loop: CAISPGRGTGPGAGEAFF. The CDR3, as DNA: TGTGCCATCAGCCCGGGCCGGGGAACGGGGCCGGGGGCGGGTGAAGCTTTCTTT.

This clonotype was counted between two and nine times. The chain has TRBV10-2 and TRBJ2-7; the D gene is possibly TRBD2 (5 bases). CDR3 length: 14 amino acids. Trimming cost V 0 bases and J 4 bases, with 10 bases left between them. The V gene's germline CDR1 is WSHSY and CDR2 SAAADI. CDR3 in amino acids: CASSESGGLYEQYF. For the CDR3, the DNA is TGCGCCAGCAGTGAGTCAGGCGGGCTATACGAGCAGTACTTC.

This clonotype was recorded many times. V gene TRBV19 combines with J gene TRBJ1-5; D gene unclear. Trimming took 1 base from V and 7 from J, leaving 5 bases between them. This CDR3 comprises 12 residues. CDR1 LNHDA and CDR2 SQIVND come from the germline V gene (reference sequence). The DNA of the CDR3 is TGTGCCAGTAGTATAGGTGGCCAGCCCCAGCATTTT. Translating it yields CASSIGGQPQHF.

The V gene is TRBV6-2 or TRBV6-3, the J gene TRBJ1-4; a possible D gene is TRBD1 (6 bases). With 5 bases removed from V and 11 bases from J, the gap between germline ends came to 18 bases. Per germline, CDR1 MNHEY and CDR2 SVGEGT. CDR3 length: 14 amino acids. CDR3 region: CASSTDSPWEKLFF. CDR3 DNA sequence: TGTGCCAGCAGTACGGACAGCCCGTGGGAGAAACTGTTTTTT.

This clonotype was observed a few times. The rearrangement uses TRBV9 and TRBJ1-5, with a weak D call TRBD1 (5 bases). The CDR3 sequence is 15 residues long. The germline gives CDR1 SGDLS, CDR2 YYNGEE. Deletions cut 4 bases from V and 6 bases from J, with 17 bases between. The CDR3 spells CASSIGTAPAQPQHF. The CDR3, as DNA: TGTGCCAGCAGCATCGGGACGGCCCCCGCTCAGCCCCAGCATTTT.

This clonotype has more than one count but fewer than ten. The CDR3 is CASSPGQGWSSYNSPLHF. The CDR3 DNA follows: TGTGCCAGCAGCCCGGGACAGGGTTGGAGCTCCTATAATTCACCCCTCCACTTT. The chain has TRBV7-2 and TRBJ1-6; TRBD1 aligns across 9 bases. The CDR3 consists of 18 residues. In germline, CDR1 is SGHTA, CDR2 FQGNSA. Losses at the gene ends were 5 bases for V and 0 bases for J; bases not matched to a gene: 8.

The genes are TRBV24-1 and TRBJ2-7; 10 nucleotides match TRBD2. With 2 bases clipped from V and 4 bases from J, the junction kept 7 bases outside the gene matches. Germline V gene lookup returns CDR1 KGHDR and CDR2 SFDVKD. The CDR3 runs to 16 residues. CDR3 sequence (DNA): TGTGCCACCAGTGATTGGGGGACTAGCGAGGTTTACGAGCAGTACTTC. It translates to CATSDWGTSEVYEQYF.

J is TRBJ1-4 and V is TRBV7-9, with D possibly matching TRBD1 (5 bases). There are 13 residues in the CDR3. Trimming left V 6 bases short and J 7 bases short, with 12 bases between. CDR1 is SEHNR, CDR2 FQNEAQ, per germline (reference sequence). For the CDR3, the DNA is TGTGCCAGCAGACCTCGAGGGGTTGAAAAACTGTTTTTT. Its translation: CASRPRGVEKLFF.

V usage is TRBV29-1 and J usage is TRBJ1-4; TRBD1 aligns across 7 bases. CDR1 and CDR2 (germline): SQVTM, ANQGSEA. This CDR3 has 10 amino acids. V shed 6 bases and J 17 bases; nucleotides not matched to a gene: 9. DNA for the CDR3: TGCAGCGTGCCCGACAGGGAGTTCTTTTTT. Translated: CSVPDREFFF.

This clonotype was observed many times. The chain employs TRBV24-1 and TRBJ2-5; D ambiguous. The CDR3 is made up of 16 amino acids. V lost 0 bases and J lost 1, with 11 bases in between. CDR1 KGHDR and CDR2 SFDVKD come from the germline V gene. The CDR3 nucleotides are TGTGCCACCAGTGATTTGCGCAGCTACCCCCAAGAGACCCAGTACTTC. Its translation is CATSDLRSYPQETQYF.

Turning to this clonotype: Since a much larger clone is just one base distant, this may be a read error. The chain combines TRBV12-3 or TRBV12-4 with TRBJ2-7, with TRBD2 matching over 7 bases. This CDR3 has 14 residues. The CDR3 here is CASTLAGGEYEEYF. The CDR3 coding sequence is TGTGCCAGCACCTTAGCGGGCGGAGAGTACGAGGAGTACTTC.